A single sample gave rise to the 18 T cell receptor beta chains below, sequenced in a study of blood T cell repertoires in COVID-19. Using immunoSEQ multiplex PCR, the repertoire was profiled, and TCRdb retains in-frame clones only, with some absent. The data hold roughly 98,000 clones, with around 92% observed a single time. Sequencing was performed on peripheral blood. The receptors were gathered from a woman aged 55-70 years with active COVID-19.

The CDR3: CASINIQGRNEQFF. CDR3 DNA: TGTGCCAGCATCAACATACAGGGAAGGAATGAGCAGTTCTTC. This sequence joins TRBV28 and TRBJ2-1, with a possible D match to TRBD1 (6 bases). Germline-derived CDR1 and CDR2 are MDHEN and SYDVKM. This CDR3 comprises 14 residues. Trimming shortened V by 7 bases and J by 7 bases, and 17 bases separated the two germline ends.

Here the CDR3 reads CASSSPEGTGIHNEQFF. Here the CDR3 DNA reads TGTGCCAGCAGTTCGCCTGAGGGGACAGGGATTCACAATGAGCAGTTCTTC. J is TRBJ2-1 and V is TRBV28; 9 nucleotides match TRBD1. The CDR3 spans 17 residues. Germline V lookup: CDR1 MDHEN, CDR2 SYDVKM. Germline trimming cut 4 bases from V and 5 bases from J; bases unmatched to any gene: 12.

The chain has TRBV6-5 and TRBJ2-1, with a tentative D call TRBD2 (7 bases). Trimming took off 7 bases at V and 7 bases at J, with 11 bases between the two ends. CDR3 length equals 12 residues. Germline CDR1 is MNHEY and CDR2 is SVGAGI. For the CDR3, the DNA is TGTGCCAGCACCGAGGGGGGGAATGAGCAGTTCTTC. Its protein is CASTEGGNEQFF.

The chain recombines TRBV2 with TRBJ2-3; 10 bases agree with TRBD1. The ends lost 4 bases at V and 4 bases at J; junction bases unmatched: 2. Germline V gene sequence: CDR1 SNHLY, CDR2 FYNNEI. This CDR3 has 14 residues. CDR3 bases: TGTGCCAGCAGTGGGGACAGGGGTCCAGATACGCAGTATTTT. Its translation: CASSGDRGPDTQYF.

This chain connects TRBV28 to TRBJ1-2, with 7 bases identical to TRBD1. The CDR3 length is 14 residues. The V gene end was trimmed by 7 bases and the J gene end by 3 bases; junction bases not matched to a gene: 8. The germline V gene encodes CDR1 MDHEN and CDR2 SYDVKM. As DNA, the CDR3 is TGTGCCAGCACCCAGGAGGGGGCTTACTATGGCTACACCTTC. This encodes CASTQEGAYYGYTF.

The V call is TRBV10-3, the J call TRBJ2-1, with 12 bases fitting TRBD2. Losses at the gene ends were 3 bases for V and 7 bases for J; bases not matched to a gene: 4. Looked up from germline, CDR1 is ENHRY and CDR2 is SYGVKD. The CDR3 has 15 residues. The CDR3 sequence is CAISELAGGFNEQFF. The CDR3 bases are TGTGCCATCAGTGAACTAGCGGGGGGATTTAATGAGCAGTTCTTC.

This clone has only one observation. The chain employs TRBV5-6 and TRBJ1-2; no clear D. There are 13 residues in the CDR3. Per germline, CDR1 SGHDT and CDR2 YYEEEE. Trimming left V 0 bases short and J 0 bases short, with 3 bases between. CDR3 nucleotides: TGTGCCAGCAGCTTGGACACTAACTATGGCTACACCTTC. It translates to CASSLDTNYGYTF.

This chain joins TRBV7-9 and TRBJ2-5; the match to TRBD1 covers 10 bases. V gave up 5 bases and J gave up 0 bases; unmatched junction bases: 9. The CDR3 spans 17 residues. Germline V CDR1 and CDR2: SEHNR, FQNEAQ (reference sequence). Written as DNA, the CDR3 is TGTGCCAGCAGCCTCCGGGACAGGGGCACAAACCAAGAGACCCAGTACTTC. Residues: CASSLRDRGTNQETQYF.

The CDR3 DNA follows: TGTGCCAGCAGCTTAGATCAAGGCCAGGTGGACACTGAAGCTTTCTTT. Residues: CASSLDQGQVDTEAFF. The chain links TRBV11-3 to TRBJ1-1; D is undetermined. Trimming shortened V by 0 bases and J by 3 bases, and 14 bases separated the two germline ends. Germline loops: CDR1 SGHNT, CDR2 YENEEA. This CDR3 is built from 16 residues.

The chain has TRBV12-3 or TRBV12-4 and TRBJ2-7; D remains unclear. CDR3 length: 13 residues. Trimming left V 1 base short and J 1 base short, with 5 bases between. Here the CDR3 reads CASSLDRSYEQYF. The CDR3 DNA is TGTGCCAGCAGTTTAGACAGATCCTACGAGCAGTACTTC.

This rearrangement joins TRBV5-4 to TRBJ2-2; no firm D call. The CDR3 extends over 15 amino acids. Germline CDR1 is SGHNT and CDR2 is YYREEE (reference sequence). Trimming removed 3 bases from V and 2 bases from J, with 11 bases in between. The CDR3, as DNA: TGTGCCAGCAGCTCGAGGCAGCCTAACACCGGGGAGCTGTTTTTT. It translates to CASSSRQPNTGELFF.

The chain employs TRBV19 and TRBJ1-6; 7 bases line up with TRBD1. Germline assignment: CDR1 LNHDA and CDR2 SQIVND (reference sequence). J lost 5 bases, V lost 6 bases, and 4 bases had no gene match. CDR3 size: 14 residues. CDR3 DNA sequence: TGTGCCAGTAGGAAGACAGGGAATAATTCACCCCTCCACTTT. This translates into CASRKTGNNSPLHF.

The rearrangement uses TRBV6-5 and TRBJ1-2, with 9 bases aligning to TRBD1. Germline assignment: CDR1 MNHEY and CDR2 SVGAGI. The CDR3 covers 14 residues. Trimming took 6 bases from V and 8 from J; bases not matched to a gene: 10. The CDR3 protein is CASRPPGQGKGYTF. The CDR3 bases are TGTGCCAGCAGGCCCCCGGGACAGGGAAAGGGCTACACCTTC.

CDR3: CASSLVGQGDESGGYTF. In DNA, the CDR3 is TGTGCCAGCAGCTTGGTGGGACAGGGGGATGAATCCGGTGGCTACACCTTC. The V and J genes are TRBV5-6 and TRBJ1-2, with 11 bases identical to TRBD1. V lost 0 bases, J lost 7 bases, and 11 bases stayed unmatched. The CDR3 runs 17 residues. Germline lookup yields CDR1 SGHDT and CDR2 YYEEEE.

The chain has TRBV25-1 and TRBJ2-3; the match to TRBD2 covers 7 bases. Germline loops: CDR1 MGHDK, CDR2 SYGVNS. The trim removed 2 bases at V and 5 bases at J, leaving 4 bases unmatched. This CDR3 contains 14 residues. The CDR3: CASSEAGVRDTQYF. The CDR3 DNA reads TGTGCCAGCAGTGAAGCGGGAGTTAGAGATACGCAGTATTTT.

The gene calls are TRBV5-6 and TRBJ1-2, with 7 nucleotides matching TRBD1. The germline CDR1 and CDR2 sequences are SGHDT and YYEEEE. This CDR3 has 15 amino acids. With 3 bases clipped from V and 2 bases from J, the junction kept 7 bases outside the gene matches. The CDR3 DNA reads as TGTGCCAGCAGCTCCCGCCGGACAGGAAACTATGGCTACACCTTC. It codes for CASSSRRTGNYGYTF.

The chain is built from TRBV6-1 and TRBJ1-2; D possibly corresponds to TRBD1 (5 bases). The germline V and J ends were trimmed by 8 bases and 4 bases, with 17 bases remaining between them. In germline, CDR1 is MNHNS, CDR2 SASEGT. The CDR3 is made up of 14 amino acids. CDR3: CASLPAGGGYGYTF. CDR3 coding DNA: TGTGCCAGCCTCCCGGCCGGCGGGGGCTATGGCTACACCTTC.

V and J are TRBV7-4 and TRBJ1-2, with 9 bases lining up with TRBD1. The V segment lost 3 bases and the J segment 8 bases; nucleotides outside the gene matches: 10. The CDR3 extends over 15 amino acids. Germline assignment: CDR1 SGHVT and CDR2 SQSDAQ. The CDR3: CASSFLPSDRGGYTF. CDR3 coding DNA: TGTGCCAGCAGCTTCCTTCCCTCGGACAGGGGCGGCTACACCTTC. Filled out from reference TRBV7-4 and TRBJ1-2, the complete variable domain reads GAGVSQSPRYKVAKRGRDVALRCDSISGHVTLYWYRQTLGQGSEVLTYSQSDAQRDKSGRPSGRFSAERPERSVSTLKIQRTEQGDSAVYLCASSFLPSDRGGYTFGSGTRLTVV.